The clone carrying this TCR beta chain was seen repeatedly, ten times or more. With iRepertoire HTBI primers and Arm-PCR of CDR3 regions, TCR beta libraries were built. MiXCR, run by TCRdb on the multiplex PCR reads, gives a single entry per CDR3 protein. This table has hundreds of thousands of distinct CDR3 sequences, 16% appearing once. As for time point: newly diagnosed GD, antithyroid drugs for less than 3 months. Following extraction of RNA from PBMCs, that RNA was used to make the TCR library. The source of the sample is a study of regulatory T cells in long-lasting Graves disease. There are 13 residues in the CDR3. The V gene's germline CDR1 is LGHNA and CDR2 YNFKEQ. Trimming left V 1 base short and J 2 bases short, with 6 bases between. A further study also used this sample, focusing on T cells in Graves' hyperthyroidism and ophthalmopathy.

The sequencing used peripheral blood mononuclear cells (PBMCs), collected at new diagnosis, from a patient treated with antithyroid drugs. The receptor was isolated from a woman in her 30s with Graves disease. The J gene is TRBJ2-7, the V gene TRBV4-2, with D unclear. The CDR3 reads CASSQVGAYEQYF. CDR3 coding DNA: TGTGCCAGCAGCCAAGTGGGCGCCTACGAGCAGTACTTC.